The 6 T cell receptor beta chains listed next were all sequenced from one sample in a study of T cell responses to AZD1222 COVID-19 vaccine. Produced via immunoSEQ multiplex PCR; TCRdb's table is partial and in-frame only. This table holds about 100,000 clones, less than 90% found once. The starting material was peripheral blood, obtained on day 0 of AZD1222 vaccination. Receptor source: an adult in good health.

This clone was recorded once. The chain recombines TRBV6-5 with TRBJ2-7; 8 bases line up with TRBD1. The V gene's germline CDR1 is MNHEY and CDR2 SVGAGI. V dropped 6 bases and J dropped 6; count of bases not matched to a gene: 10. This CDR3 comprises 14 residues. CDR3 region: CASRSVDRVFEQYF. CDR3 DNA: TGTGCCAGCAGATCCGTGGACAGGGTATTCGAGCAGTACTTC.

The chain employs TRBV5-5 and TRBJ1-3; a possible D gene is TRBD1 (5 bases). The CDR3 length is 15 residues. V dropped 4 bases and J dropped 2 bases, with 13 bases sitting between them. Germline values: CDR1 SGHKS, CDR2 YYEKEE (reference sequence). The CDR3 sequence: CASSKDKGTGNTIYF. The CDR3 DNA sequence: TGTGCCAGCAGCAAGGACAAAGGGACTGGAAACACCATATATTTT. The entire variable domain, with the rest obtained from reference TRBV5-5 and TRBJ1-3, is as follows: DAGVTQSPTHLIKTRGQQVTLRCSPISGHKSVSWYQQVLGQGPQFIFQYYEKEERGRGNFPDRFSARQFPNYSSELNVNALLLGDSALYLCASSKDKGTGNTIYFGEGSWLTVV.

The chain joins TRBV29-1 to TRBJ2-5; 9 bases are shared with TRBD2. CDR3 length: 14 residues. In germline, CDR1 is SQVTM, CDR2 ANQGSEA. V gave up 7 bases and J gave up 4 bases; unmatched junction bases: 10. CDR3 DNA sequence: TGCAGCGGCGGGGTGGCGGGAGGGCGAGAGACCCAGTACTTC. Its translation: CSGGVAGGRETQYF.

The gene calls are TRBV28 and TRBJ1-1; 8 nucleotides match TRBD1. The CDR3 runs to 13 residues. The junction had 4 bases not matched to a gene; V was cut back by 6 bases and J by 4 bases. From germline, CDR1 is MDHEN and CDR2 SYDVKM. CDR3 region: CASRGQGGTEAFF. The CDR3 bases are TGTGCCAGCAGAGGACAGGGTGGCACTGAAGCTTTCTTT.

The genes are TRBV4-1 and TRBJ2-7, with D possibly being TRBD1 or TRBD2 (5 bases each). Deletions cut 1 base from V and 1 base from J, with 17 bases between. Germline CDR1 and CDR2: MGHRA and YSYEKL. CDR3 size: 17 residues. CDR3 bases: TGCGCCAGCAGCCAAGTCCGGGGCGGAGCCAAATCCTACGAGCAGTACTTC. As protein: CASSQVRGGAKSYEQYF.

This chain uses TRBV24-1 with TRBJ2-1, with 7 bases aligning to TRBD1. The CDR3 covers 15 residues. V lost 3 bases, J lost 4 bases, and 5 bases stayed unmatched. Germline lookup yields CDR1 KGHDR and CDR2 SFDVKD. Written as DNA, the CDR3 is TGTGCCACCAGTGATGGACAGGCAGGATACAATGAGCAGTTCTTC. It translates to CATSDGQAGYNEQFF.